The TCR beta chain described here comes from a study of CD8+CD57+ T cells in acquired aplastic anemia (dated by TCRdb to between 2018 and 2020). Context from the whole study: On average, sorted CD4+ and CD8+ cells yielded around 3.5 ug of extracted DNA, with a range of roughly 0.18 to 30 ug. For healthy donor samples, the average read count was about 10.8 million for CD4+ cells and 11 million to 13 million for CD8+ cells.

TCR beta VDJ combination and CDR3 sequence profiling used genomic DNA as the template. An Illumina HiSeq 2000 was used for TCR repertoire sequencing. Per the source publication's procedure: Repertoires were assessed using TRBV/TRBJ rearrangement plots, CDR3 size and DJ length profiles, and Simpson's diversity index. The most abundant DNA sequence in the deep sequencing data was defined as the immunodominant clone. CDR3 amino acid sequences were screened for sharing across subjects and compared with published repertoires and the VDJdb database. The raw public data were reprocessed by TCRdb itself: fastp quality trimming at Q25, MiXCR clonotype calling, in-frame beta chains only. All rows with the same CDR3 protein become a single entry with the most common DNA and genes. The V and J calls follow TCRdb's processing rather than the paper's. The sample records about 420,000 distinct CDR3 sequences, 55% to 70% of which are singletons. The ten largest clones add up to under 5% of the sample.

With regard to this clonotype: There is no known antigen for this receptor. The sample holds no much larger clone one base away, and base qualities are not on file.

Based on the germline V gene (reference sequence), the CDR1 and CDR2 sequences are LNHDA and SQIVND. Trimming at the junction amounts to 5 bases on V and 3 bases on J, and the germline ends lie 13 bases apart. Inclusive of the bounding cysteine and phenylalanine, the CDR3 is 15 residues long. Just the 45-base CDR3 DNA is kept, in frame starting at base 1. Beyond this particular receptor, the publication reports: Roughly 30 CD8+ CDR3 sequences were shared between patients and controls but appeared highly expressed in patients and within their immunodominant clones. CD8+ Simpson's diversity did not differ significantly between patients and healthy controls (P=0.060).

The study deep-sequenced TCR repertoires of sorted CD4+ and CD8+ blood T cells from severe aplastic anemia patients and healthy subjects. Ficoll-Paque density gradient centrifugation was used to isolate peripheral blood mononuclear cells. Before DNA was extracted, CD4+ and CD8+ T cells were sorted using either FACS or magnetic beads. Here the chain combines TRBV19 and TRBJ2-2; matching of 6 bases hints at TRBD1 as the D gene. Specimen: sorted CD4+, CD8+, or CD8+CD57+ T cells (not recorded which) from PBMCs. The sequence was collected from a human donor in good health, serving as a control. The CDR3 here reads CASSERTVDTGELFF. In nucleotide form, the sequence is TGTGCCAGTAGTGAAAGGACAGTGGACACCGGGGAGCTGTTTTTT.